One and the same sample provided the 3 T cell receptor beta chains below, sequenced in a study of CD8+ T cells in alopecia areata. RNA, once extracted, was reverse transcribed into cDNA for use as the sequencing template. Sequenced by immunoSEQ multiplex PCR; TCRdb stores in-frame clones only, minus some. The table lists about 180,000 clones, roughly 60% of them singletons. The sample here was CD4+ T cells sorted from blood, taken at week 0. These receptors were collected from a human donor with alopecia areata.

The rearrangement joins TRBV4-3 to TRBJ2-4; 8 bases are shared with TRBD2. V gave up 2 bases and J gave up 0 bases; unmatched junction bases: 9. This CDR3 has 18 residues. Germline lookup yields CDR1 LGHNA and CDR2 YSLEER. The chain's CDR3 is CASSQSIAREGAKNIQYF. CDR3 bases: TGCGCCAGCAGCCAAAGCATAGCCCGGGAGGGAGCCAAAAACATTCAGTACTTC.

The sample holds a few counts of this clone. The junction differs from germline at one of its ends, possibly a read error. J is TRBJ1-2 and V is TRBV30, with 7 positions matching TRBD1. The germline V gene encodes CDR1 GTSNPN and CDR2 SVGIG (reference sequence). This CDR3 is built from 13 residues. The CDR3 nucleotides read TGTGCCGGGAGATGGGACAGTAACTATGGCTACACCTTC. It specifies CAGRWDSNYGYTF. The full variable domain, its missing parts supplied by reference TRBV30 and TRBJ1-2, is SQTIHQWPATLVQPVGSPLSLECTVEGTSNPNLYWYRQAAGRGLQLLFYSVGIGQISSEVPQNLSASRPQDRQFILSSKKLLLSDSGFYLCAGRWDSNYGYTFGSGTRLTVV.

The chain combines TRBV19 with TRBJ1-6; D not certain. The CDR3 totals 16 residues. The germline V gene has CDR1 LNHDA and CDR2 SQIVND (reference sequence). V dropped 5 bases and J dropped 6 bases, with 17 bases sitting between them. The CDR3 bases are TGTGCCAGTAGTTCAACCAGCAGGACCATTAATTCACCCCTCCACTTT. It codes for CASSSTSRTINSPLHF.